The clone carrying this T cell receptor (beta chain) has just one count. This entry belongs to a study of T cell changes during pregnancy in multiple sclerosis. Profiled with immunoSEQ multiplex PCR; TCRdb holds only in-frame clones, not every one. The repertoire holds tens of thousands of clones, with around 93% as singletons. This CDR3 contains 16 residues. Germline values: CDR1 MNHEY, CDR2 SMNVEV (reference sequence). Trimming shortened V by 5 bases and J by 9 bases, and 20 bases separated the two germline ends. This clonotype was obtained from a female donor with multiple sclerosis, enrolled in a pregnancy study. The sequencing here drew on CD8+ T cells from peripheral blood mononuclear cells, taken in the second trimester of pregnancy. The chain employs TRBV27 and TRBJ1-6; a weak D match, TRBD1 (6 bases). In DNA form, the CDR3 reads TGTGCCAGCAGTCCCCAACAGGGAACCCCAACTTCACCCCTCCACTTT. Residues: CASSPQQGTPTSPLHF.